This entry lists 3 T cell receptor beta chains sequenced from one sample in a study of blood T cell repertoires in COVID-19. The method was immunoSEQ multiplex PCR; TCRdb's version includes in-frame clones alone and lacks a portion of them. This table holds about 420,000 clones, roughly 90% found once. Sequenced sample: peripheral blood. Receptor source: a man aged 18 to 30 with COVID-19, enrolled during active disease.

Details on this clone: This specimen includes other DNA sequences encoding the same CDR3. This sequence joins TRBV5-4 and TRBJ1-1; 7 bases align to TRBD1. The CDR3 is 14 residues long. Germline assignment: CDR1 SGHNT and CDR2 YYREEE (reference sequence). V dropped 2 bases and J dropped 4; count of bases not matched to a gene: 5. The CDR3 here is CASSLAGGGTEAFF. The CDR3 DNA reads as TGTGCCAGCAGCTTAGCAGGGGGAGGCACTGAAGCTTTCTTT.

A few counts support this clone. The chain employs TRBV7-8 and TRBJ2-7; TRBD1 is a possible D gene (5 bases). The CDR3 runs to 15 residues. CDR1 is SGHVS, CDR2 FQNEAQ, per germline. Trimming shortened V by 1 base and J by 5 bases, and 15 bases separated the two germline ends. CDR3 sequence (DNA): TGTGCCAGCAGCTTAGAGGACACCACCAGGGACGAGCAGTACTTC. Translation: CASSLEDTTRDEQYF.

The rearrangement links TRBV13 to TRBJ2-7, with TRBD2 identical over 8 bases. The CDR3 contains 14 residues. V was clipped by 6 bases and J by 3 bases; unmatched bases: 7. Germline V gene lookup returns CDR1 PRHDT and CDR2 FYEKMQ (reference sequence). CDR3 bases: TGTGCCAGCAGTAGAGCGGGAGCGTACTACGAGCAGTACTTC. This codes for CASSRAGAYYEQYF.